Listed here are 24 T cell receptor beta chains from one sample, sequenced in a study of cytomegalovirus exposure and HLA in healthy donors. Sequenced by immunoSEQ multiplex PCR; TCRdb stores in-frame clones only, minus some. The data show fewer than 120,000 clones, with roughly nine tenths seen just once and about 1.9% held by the top ten. The sample taken for sequencing was PBMCs. The source of these receptors is a woman under 30 in good health and CMV-seronegative.

The chain employs TRBV9 and TRBJ1-1; D not certain. V was cut by 0 bases and J by 0 bases, with 9 bases left in between. CDR1 is SGDLS, CDR2 YYNGEE, per germline. The CDR3 runs to 15 residues. CDR3 DNA: TGTGCCAGCAGCGTAGATCGGGGATTGAACACTGAAGCTTTCTTT. This translates into CASSVDRGLNTEAFF.

The chain has TRBV7-9 and TRBJ1-5, with D possibly matching TRBD1 (5 bases). This CDR3 contains 14 residues. Trimming pared 5 bases from V and 3 bases from J, leaving 11 bases between. Germline V lookup: CDR1 SEHNR, CDR2 FQNEAQ (reference sequence). The CDR3 nucleotides read TGTGCCAGCAGCCGGGGGAGTCTCAATCAGCCCCAGCATTTT. This gives the protein CASSRGSLNQPQHF.

The J gene is TRBJ2-7, the V gene TRBV6-1; 8 bases align to TRBD2. The CDR3 totals 16 residues. Unmatched junction bases numbered 11, after V lost 4 bases and J lost 3 bases. Germline loops: CDR1 MNHNS, CDR2 SASEGT. In nucleotides, the CDR3 is TGTGCCAGCAGTGTCTCCGCGCTAGCGGGTTACTACGAGCAGTACTTC. It yields the protein CASSVSALAGYYEQYF.

This clone showed up just once. The V and J genes are TRBV19 and TRBJ1-1; TRBD1 might be the D (5 bases). Trimming cost V 6 bases and J 5 bases, with 16 bases left between them. The CDR3 runs 14 residues. Germline loops: CDR1 LNHDA, CDR2 SQIVND (reference sequence). CDR3 protein: CASRPPVGVTEAFF. CDR3 DNA: TGTGCCAGTAGACCCCCTGTAGGGGTAACTGAAGCTTTCTTT.

V and J are TRBV5-4 and TRBJ2-5, with D uncertain. The CDR3 length is 14 residues. CDR1 SGHNT and CDR2 YYREEE come from the germline V gene (reference sequence). Trimming removed 2 bases at V and 1 base at J, with 9 bases between. CDR3 in DNA: TGTGCCAGCAGCTTAGCATCGTCCCAAGAGACCCAGTACTTC. Its protein is CASSLASSQETQYF.

The V and J genes are TRBV6-4 and TRBJ1-4, with a tentative D call TRBD1 (6 bases). Germline CDR1 is MRHNA and CDR2 is SNTAGT. The CDR3 runs 15 residues. Trimming stripped 4 bases from V and 5 bases from J, with 14 bases between. CDR3 nucleotide sequence: TGTGCCAGCAGTGCAGGAGGGAGGGGGAATGAAAAACTGTTTTTT. Amino acids: CASSAGGRGNEKLFF.

This chain connects TRBV28 to TRBJ1-2; a weak D match, TRBD1 (5 bases). The CDR3 is 14 residues long. Germline V gene lookup returns CDR1 MDHEN and CDR2 SYDVKM. Trimming shortened V by 6 bases and J by 5 bases, and 16 bases separated the two germline ends. CDR3 amino acids: CASSPGGERYGYTF. The DNA of the CDR3 is TGTGCCAGCAGCCCCGGGGGGGAGAGGTATGGCTACACCTTC.

V gene TRBV6-6 combines with J gene TRBJ1-4, with D unclear. Trimming took off 2 bases at V and 2 bases at J, with 6 bases between the two ends. This CDR3 contains 14 residues. The germline V gene has CDR1 MNHNY and CDR2 SVGAGI (reference sequence). CDR3 loop: CASSYRETNEKLFF. Here the CDR3 DNA reads TGTGCCAGCAGTTACAGGGAGACTAATGAAAAACTGTTTTTT.

The chain employs TRBV6-6 and TRBJ1-4; TRBD1 might be the D (5 bases). CDR3 size: 15 residues. The V end was cut by 2 bases, the J end by 8 bases, with 15 bases between. Germline assignment: CDR1 MNHNY and CDR2 SVGAGI (reference sequence). The CDR3 protein is CASSYAGQGREKLFF. The CDR3 DNA reads as TGTGCCAGCAGTTACGCGGGGCAGGGTAGAGAAAAACTGTTTTTT.

The chain is built from TRBV6-6 and TRBJ2-1; 9 positions match TRBD2. The junction had 6 bases not matched to a gene; V was cut back by 2 bases and J by 4 bases. Germline V lookup: CDR1 MNHNY, CDR2 SVGAGI (reference sequence). The CDR3 has 16 residues. As DNA, the CDR3 is TGTGCCAGCAGTTACCCACGGACTAGCGAATACAATGAGCAGTTCTTC. Translating it yields CASSYPRTSEYNEQFF.

The CDR3 region is CASSEEGTSETQYF. The CDR3 DNA follows: TGTGCCAGCAGTGAAGAAGGGACATCAGAGACCCAGTACTTC. The chain joins TRBV6-1 to TRBJ2-5, with D possibly TRBD1 on 6 matching bases. The germline V gene encodes CDR1 MNHNS and CDR2 SASEGT. This CDR3 spans 14 amino acids. V lost 1 base and J 4 bases, leaving 10 bases between the germline ends.

The genes are TRBV5-1 and TRBJ1-2, with 7 bases fitting TRBD1. The CDR3 loop spans 14 amino acids. V lost 4 bases, J lost 8 bases, and 11 bases stayed unmatched. CDR1 and CDR2 (germline): SGHRS, YFSETQ. As DNA, the CDR3 is TGCGCCAGCAGCCGCGGGACAGCTCAGGGGGGCTACACCTTC. Translated: CASSRGTAQGGYTF.

The gene calls are TRBV2 and TRBJ1-5, with 8 bases lining up with TRBD1. Germline V gene data show CDR1 as SNHLY and CDR2 as FYNNEI. The CDR3 loop spans 14 amino acids. J gave up 7 bases and V 6 bases, and 8 bases lay outside the gene matches. In nucleotides, the CDR3 is TGTGCCAGCAGCGATCAGGGGGCGGGCCAGCCCCAGCATTTT. The encoded protein is CASSDQGAGQPQHF.

The V gene is TRBV6-1, the J gene TRBJ1-5; D perhaps matches TRBD1 (6 bases). V was trimmed by 2 bases and J by 6 bases, leaving 14 bases between them. This CDR3 has 15 residues. Germline-derived CDR1 and CDR2 are MNHNS and SASEGT. The DNA for the CDR3 is TGTGCCAGCAGTGAACTGGGGGCAGCGGCTCAGCCCCAGCATTTT. Its translation: CASSELGAAAQPQHF.

The chain carries TRBV27 and TRBJ2-1; 14 nucleotides match TRBD2. Germline-derived CDR1 and CDR2 are MNHEY and SMNVEV (reference sequence). This CDR3 has 15 amino acids. Trimming cost V 8 bases and J 8 bases; bases outside gene matches: 8. This chain's CDR3 is CASVHGTSGRDEQFF. CDR3 nucleotide sequence: TGTGCCAGCGTACACGGGACTAGCGGGAGAGATGAGCAGTTCTTC.

This clone was found a few times. J is TRBJ1-2 and V is TRBV29-1; TRBD1 matches 10 bases. From germline, CDR1 is SQVTM and CDR2 ANQGSEA. The V and J ends lost 8 bases and 3 bases, in that order; junction bases with no gene match: 6. CDR3 length equals 13 residues. CDR3 sequence reads: CSIGTGDHYGYTF. CDR3 nucleotides: TGCAGCATCGGGACAGGGGACCACTATGGCTACACCTTC.

The chain joins TRBV10-3 to TRBJ2-3; TRBD2 might be the D (6 bases). V was cut by 3 bases and J by 4 bases, with 8 bases left in between. The germline CDR1 and CDR2 sequences are ENHRY and SYGVKD. The CDR3 has 13 residues. CDR3 nucleotides: TGTGCCATCAGTGACAGGGAGGCAGATACGCAGTATTTT. Translating gives CAISDREADTQYF.

This rearrangement joins TRBV19 to TRBJ1-5; possible D gene TRBD1, 6 bases. V lost 6 bases to trimming and J lost 4 bases, with 10 bases between them. Looked up from germline, CDR1 is LNHDA and CDR2 is SQIVND (reference sequence). CDR3 length: 13 residues. DNA for the CDR3: TGTGCCAGTAGCCAACAGGGAAATCAGCCCCAGCATTTT. Its protein product is CASSQQGNQPQHF. Based on the CDR3 plus reference TRBV19 and TRBJ1-5, the full variable domain is DGGITQSPKYLFRKEGQNVTLSCEQNLNHDAMYWYRQDPGQGLRLIYYSQIVNDFQKGDIAEGYSVSREKKESFPLTVTSAQKNPTAFYLCASSQQGNQPQHFGDGTRLSIL.

This clone was observed a single time. The gene calls are TRBV9 and TRBJ2-7; D is possibly TRBD2 (6 bases). Trimming took 4 bases from V and 5 from J, leaving 13 bases between them. CDR1 and CDR2 from the germline V gene are SGDLS and YYNGEE. The CDR3 covers 13 residues. The DNA for the CDR3 is TGTGCCAGCAGCCCCGCGCGGGGTCACGAGCAGTACTTC. It yields the protein CASSPARGHEQYF.

The chain links TRBV7-2 to TRBJ1-1; a possible D gene is TRBD1 (5 bases). The CDR3 extends over 13 amino acids. CDR1 SGHTA and CDR2 FQGNSA come from the germline V gene. Trimming stripped 5 bases from V and 3 bases from J, with 10 bases between. The CDR3 sequence: CASSPDTYTEAFF. CDR3 coding DNA: TGTGCCAGCAGCCCGGACACCTACACTGAAGCTTTCTTT.

The genes are TRBV4-1 and TRBJ1-5; D call uncertain. Looked up from germline, CDR1 is MGHRA and CDR2 is YSYEKL. The V gene lost 1 base and the J gene lost 5 bases, with 9 bases spanning the gap. This CDR3 region has 14 residues. CDR3 nucleotide sequence: TGCGCCAGCAGCCAAGTTCTCGCGGATCAGCCCCAGCATTTT. It yields the protein CASSQVLADQPQHF.

The chain uses TRBV28 and TRBJ2-7; weak D call: TRBD1 (6 bases). Germline V lookup: CDR1 MDHEN, CDR2 SYDVKM. This CDR3 spans 14 amino acids. The V gene lost 6 bases and the J gene lost 0 bases, with 12 bases spanning the gap. In DNA form, the CDR3 reads TGTGCCAGCAGCAACTCGGACAGCTCCTACGAGCAGTACTTC. Translation gives CASSNSDSSYEQYF.

The chain is built from TRBV7-3 and TRBJ1-2; the match to TRBD1 covers 10 bases. Germline V gene lookup returns CDR1 SGHTA and CDR2 FQGTGA. CDR3 size: 17 residues. The V gene end was trimmed by 5 bases and the J gene end by 3 bases; junction bases not matched to a gene: 12. The CDR3 sequence is CASSQQPTGGIDYGYTF. The CDR3 DNA follows: TGTGCCAGCAGCCAACAACCGACAGGGGGCATAGACTATGGCTACACCTTC.

The chain links TRBV30 to TRBJ1-1; D possibly corresponds to TRBD1 (5 bases). The CDR3 runs 15 residues. The V gene lost 3 bases and the J gene lost 4 bases, with 18 bases spanning the gap. The germline V gene has CDR1 GTSNPN and CDR2 SVGIG (reference sequence). The CDR3 region is CAWRKYGRGITEAFF. In DNA, the CDR3 is TGTGCCTGGAGAAAGTATGGGAGGGGTATCACTGAAGCTTTCTTT.